The 4 T cell receptor beta chains in this list originate from one sample, sequenced in a study of T cell responses to AZD1222 COVID-19 vaccine. Generated by immunoSEQ multiplex PCR, the TCRdb table keeps only in-frame clones and is missing some. In the table there are about 110,000 clones, roughly 87% of which are singletons. Material: peripheral blood, obtained 28 days after the second AZD1222 dose. These receptors were collected from an adult who received the AZD1222 COVID-19 vaccine.

V gene TRBV3-1 (or the pseudogene TRBV3-2) combines with J gene TRBJ1-2; no definite D call. V lost 4 bases, J lost 4 bases, and 10 bases lay in between. The CDR3 is 13 residues long. The germline V gene encodes CDR1 LGHDT and CDR2 YNNKEL (reference sequence). DNA of the CDR3: TGTGCCAGCAGCCTTGACCGGGTCTATGGCTACACCTTC. It encodes CASSLDRVYGYTF.

The V and J genes are TRBV19 and TRBJ1-3, with D uncertain. In germline, CDR1 is LNHDA, CDR2 SQIVND (reference sequence). V lost 2 bases and J lost 0, with 5 bases in between. The CDR3 is 14 residues long. CDR3 DNA: TGTGCCAGTAGTATATTAGGCTCTGGAAACACCATATATTTT. It yields the protein CASSILGSGNTIYF.

This sequence joins TRBV6-5 and TRBJ1-4, with D perhaps matching TRBD1 (6 bases). Germline V lookup: CDR1 MNHEY, CDR2 SVGAGI. V was trimmed by 4 bases and J by 1 base, leaving 10 bases between them. This CDR3 comprises 15 residues. The CDR3 spells CASSFQGGTNEKLFF. CDR3 coding DNA: TGTGCCAGCAGTTTTCAAGGGGGAACTAATGAAAAACTGTTTTTT.

This clone showed up just once. The gene calls are TRBV11-3 and TRBJ1-1; possibly TRBD1 for D (6 bases). CDR3 length: 15 residues. Germline V CDR1 and CDR2: SGHNT, YENEEA. Between the trimmed V and J ends, which lost 5 bases and 1 base, there was a span of 14 bases. In nucleotides, the CDR3 is TGTGCCAGCAGCCCCACTCGGGGGCAGAACACTGAAGCTTTCTTT. Protein product: CASSPTRGQNTEAFF.